The 2 T cell receptor beta chains in this list originate from one sample, sequenced in a study of beta chain features in type 1 diabetes. Investigators reverse transcribed all isolated RNA, so they sequenced expressed TCRB transcripts. Method: immunoSEQ multiplex PCR; TCRdb's copy keeps in-frame clones and lacks some. The repertoire has under 800,000 clones, roughly a sixth of them found once; the top ten carry 0.09% to 0.095%. Sequenced material: naive CD4+ T cells from blood. The receptors originated from a man between 18 and 35 years old in good health.

This clone was seen more than once but under ten times. The rearrangement links TRBV28 to TRBJ1-2; D is unresolved. Germline V gene sequence: CDR1 MDHEN, CDR2 SYDVKM. With 2 bases removed from V and 8 bases from J, the gap between germline ends came to 9 bases. The CDR3 has 12 amino acids. This chain's CDR3 is CASSLNTLGYTF. DNA of the CDR3: TGTGCCAGCAGTTTAAACACTTTGGGCTACACCTTC.

This sequence joins TRBV19 and TRBJ2-5; 8 positions match TRBD2. Unmatched junction bases numbered 9, after V lost 4 bases and J lost 5 bases. The CDR3 sequence is 15 residues long. Germline V CDR1 and CDR2: LNHDA, SQIVND (reference sequence). CDR3 sequence (DNA): TGTGCCAGTAGTACCGCGGGAGGTTTACGGGAGACCCAGTACTTC. Translating it yields CASSTAGGLRETQYF.